This note documents a single T cell receptor beta chain sequence. This specimen belongs to a study of blood T cell repertoires in COVID-19. V was clipped by 2 bases and J by 2 bases; unmatched bases: 4. Germline V lookup: CDR1 SGDLS, CDR2 YYNGEE. The CDR3 length is 15 residues. The data were produced by immunoSEQ multiplex PCR, yet TCRdb's version contains in-frame clones alone and is incomplete. The sample consists of a few hundred thousand clones, around 90% of them appearing once. The chain joins TRBV9 to TRBJ2-7, with 10 positions matching TRBD2. This TCR was recovered from a woman in her fifties or sixties who had recovered from COVID-19. Input material: PBMCs or T cells enriched from blood (not recorded which). The CDR3 spells CASSVASGRAYEQYF. CDR3 nucleotides: TGTGCCAGCAGCGTTGCGAGCGGGAGGGCCTACGAGCAGTACTTC.